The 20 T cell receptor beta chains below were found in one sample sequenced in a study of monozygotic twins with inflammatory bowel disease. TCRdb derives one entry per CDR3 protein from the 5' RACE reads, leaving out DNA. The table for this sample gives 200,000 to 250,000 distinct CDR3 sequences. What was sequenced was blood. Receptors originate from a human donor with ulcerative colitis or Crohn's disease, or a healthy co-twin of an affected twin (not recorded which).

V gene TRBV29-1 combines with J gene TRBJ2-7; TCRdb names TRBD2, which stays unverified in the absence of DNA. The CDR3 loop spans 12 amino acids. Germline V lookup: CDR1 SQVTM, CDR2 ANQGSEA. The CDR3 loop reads CSVVTSGDEQYF.

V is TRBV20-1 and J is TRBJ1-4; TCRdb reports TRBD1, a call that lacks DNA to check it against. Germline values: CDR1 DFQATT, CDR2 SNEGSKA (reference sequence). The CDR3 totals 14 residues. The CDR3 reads CSARNRGISEKLFF.

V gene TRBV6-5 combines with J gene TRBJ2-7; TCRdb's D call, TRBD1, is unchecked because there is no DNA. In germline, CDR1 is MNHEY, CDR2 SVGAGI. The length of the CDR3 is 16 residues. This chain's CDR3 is CASSYRAQGGTYEQYF.

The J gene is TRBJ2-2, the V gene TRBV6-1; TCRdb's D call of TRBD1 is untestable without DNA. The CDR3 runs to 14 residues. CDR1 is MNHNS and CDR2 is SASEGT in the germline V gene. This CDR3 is CASTGQGRGGELFF.

CDR3 residues: CASSRTRWNNEQFF. The V and J genes are TRBV14 and TRBJ2-1. This CDR3 spans 14 amino acids. Germline CDR1 SGHDN, CDR2 FVKESK.

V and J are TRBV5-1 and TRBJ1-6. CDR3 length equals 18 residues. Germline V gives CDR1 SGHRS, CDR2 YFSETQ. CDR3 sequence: CASSLEATLSSYNSPLHF.

The CDR3 sequence: CASSQDSTEAFF. The chain uses TRBV5-1 and TRBJ1-1; TCRdb reports TRBD1, a call that lacks DNA to check it against. Germline V gene lookup returns CDR1 SGHRS and CDR2 YFSETQ. The CDR3 is 12 residues long.

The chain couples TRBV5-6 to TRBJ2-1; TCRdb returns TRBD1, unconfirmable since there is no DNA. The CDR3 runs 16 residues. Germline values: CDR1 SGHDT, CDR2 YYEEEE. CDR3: CASSLGWGQVYNEQFF. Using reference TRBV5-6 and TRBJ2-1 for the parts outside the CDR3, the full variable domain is DAGVTQSPTHLIKTRGQQVTLRCSPKSGHDTVSWYQQALGQGPQFIFQYYEEEERQRGNFPDRFSGHQFPNYSSELNVNALLLGDSALYLCASSLGWGQVYNEQFFGPGTRLTVL.

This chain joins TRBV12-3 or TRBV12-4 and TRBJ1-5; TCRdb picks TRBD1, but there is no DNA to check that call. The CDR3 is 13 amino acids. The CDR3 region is CASSRDSHQPQHF.

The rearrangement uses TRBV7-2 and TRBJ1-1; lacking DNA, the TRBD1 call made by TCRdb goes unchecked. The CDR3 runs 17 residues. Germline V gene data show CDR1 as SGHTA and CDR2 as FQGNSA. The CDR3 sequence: CASSFSLPGQGWVGAFF. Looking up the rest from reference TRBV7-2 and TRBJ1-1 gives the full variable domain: GAGVSQSPSNKVTEKGKDVELRCDPISGHTALYWYRQSLGQGLEFLIYFQGNSAPDKSGLPSDRFSAERTGGSVSTLTIQRTQQEDSAVYLCASSFSLPGQGWVGAFFGQGTRLTVV.

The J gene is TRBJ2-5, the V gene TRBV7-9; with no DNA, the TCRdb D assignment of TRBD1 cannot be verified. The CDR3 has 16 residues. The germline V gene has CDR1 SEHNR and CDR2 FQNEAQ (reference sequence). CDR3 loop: CASSLARQGMGETQYF.

CDR3 sequence: CASSAHQGNTEAFF. The rearrangement joins TRBV7-2 to TRBJ1-1; TCRdb indicates TRBD1, and absent DNA this call remains unverified. This CDR3 spans 14 amino acids. Germline loops: CDR1 SGHTA, CDR2 FQGNSA.

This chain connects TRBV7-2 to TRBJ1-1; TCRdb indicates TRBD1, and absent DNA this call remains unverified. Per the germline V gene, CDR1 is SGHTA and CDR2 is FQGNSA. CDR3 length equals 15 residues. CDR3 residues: CASSLEGGLNTEAFF.

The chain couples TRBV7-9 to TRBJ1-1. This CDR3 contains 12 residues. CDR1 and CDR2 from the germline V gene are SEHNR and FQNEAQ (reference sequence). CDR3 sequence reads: CASSLVGKAAFF.

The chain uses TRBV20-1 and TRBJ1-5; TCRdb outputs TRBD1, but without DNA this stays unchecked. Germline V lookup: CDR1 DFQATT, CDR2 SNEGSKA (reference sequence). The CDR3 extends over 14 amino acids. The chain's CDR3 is CSARDGATGQPQHF.

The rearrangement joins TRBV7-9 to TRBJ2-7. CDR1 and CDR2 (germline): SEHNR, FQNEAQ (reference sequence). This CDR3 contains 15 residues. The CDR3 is CASSLVISGSYEQYF.

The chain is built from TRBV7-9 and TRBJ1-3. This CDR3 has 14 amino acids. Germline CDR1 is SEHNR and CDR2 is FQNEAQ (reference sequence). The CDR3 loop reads CASPGRISGNTIYF. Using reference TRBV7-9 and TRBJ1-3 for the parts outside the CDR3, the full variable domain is DTGVSQNPRHKITKRGQNVTFRCDPISEHNRLYWYRQTLGQGPEFLTYFQNEAQLEKSRLLSDRFSAERPKGSFSTLEIQRTEQGDSAMYLCASPGRISGNTIYFGEGSWLTVV.

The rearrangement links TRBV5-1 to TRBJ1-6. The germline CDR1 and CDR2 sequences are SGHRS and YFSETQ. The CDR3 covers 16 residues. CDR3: CASSREKVAVGSPLHF.

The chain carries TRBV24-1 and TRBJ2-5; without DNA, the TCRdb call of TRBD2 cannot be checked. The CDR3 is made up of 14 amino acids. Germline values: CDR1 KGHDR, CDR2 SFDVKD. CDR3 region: CATSDLQGGETQYF.

The chain's CDR3 is CAIADRPLGEQYF. This chain joins TRBV10-3 and TRBJ2-7; TCRdb calls TRBD1, which cannot be checked without DNA. This CDR3 is 13 amino acids long. Germline-derived CDR1 and CDR2 are ENHRY and SYGVKD.